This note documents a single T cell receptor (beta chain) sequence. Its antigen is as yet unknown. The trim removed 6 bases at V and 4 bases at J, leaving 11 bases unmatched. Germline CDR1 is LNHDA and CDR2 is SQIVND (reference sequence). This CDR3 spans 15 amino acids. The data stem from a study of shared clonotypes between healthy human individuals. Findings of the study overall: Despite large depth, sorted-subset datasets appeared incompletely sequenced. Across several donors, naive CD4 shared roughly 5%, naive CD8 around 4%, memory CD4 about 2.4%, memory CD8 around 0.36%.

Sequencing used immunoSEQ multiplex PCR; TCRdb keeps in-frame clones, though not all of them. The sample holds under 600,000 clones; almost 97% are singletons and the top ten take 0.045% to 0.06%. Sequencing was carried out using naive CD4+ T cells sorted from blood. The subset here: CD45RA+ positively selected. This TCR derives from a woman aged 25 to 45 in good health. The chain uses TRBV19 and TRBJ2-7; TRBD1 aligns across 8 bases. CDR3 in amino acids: CASSTSGQGRYEQYF. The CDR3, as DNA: TGTGCCAGTAGCACCTCCGGACAGGGTAGATACGAGCAGTACTTC.